Following are 2 T cell receptor beta chains from one sample sequenced in a study of cytotoxic CD8 clonotypes in ibrutinib-treated CLL. The protocol was immunoSEQ multiplex PCR, while the TCRdb copy is restricted to in-frame clones and leaves out a portion. The table lists about 27,000 clones, about three quarters of them singletons. Sequenced material: PBMCs, taken after 24 months of ibrutinib treatment. The source is a human donor with chronic lymphocytic leukemia.

V and J are TRBV11-2 and TRBJ1-1; D is uncertain. CDR3 size: 14 residues. Trimming pared 1 base from V and 1 base from J, leaving 7 bases between. Germline CDR1 SGHAT, CDR2 FQNNGV. The CDR3 sequence: CASSLVGGNTEAFF. Written as DNA, the CDR3 is TGTGCCAGCAGCTTAGTGGGAGGGAACACTGAAGCTTTCTTT.

This rearrangement joins TRBV5-1 to TRBJ2-2, with D maybe TRBD2 (5 bases). The CDR3 extends over 18 amino acids. The V and J ends lost 4 bases and 0 bases respectively, with 19 bases between them. Germline V gene data show CDR1 as SGHRS and CDR2 as YFSETQ. The CDR3 region has the DNA TGCGCCAGCAGCCAAAAACCCGGGGAGCTACCGAACACCGGGGAGCTGTTTTTT. Residues: CASSQKPGELPNTGELFF.